A selection of T cell receptor beta chains follows, all from one sample in a study of PD-1 blockade in classical Hodgkin lymphoma. Assay used: immunoSEQ multiplex PCR; TCRdb lists only in-frame clones, some missing. The top ten clones hold about 3.8% of a sample with around 26,000 clones, about 94% of them seen once. The specimen sequenced was peripheral blood mononuclear cells (PBMCs). The receptors were gathered from a human donor with classical Hodgkin lymphoma. Each CDR3 is given with its conserved first and last residue. D genes are given only for firm matches. The size entry is marked missing in some rows and otherwise reads once, few, many or a size class.

CDR3 DNA: TGCGCCAGCAGCTTGGCACTACCCGGGACAGGGCTGGATACGCAGTATTTT
CDR3 protein: CASSLALPGTGLDTQYF
clone size: -
J gene: TRBJ2-3
D gene: TRBD1
V gene: TRBV5-1

CDR3 DNA: TGTGCCAGCAGCCCCTCGGGCCAGGGCGTCACTGAAGCTTTCTTT
CDR3 protein: CASSPSGQGVTEAFF
clone size: -
J gene: TRBJ1-1
D gene: -
V gene: TRBV4-2

CDR3 DNA: TGTGCCAGCAGTGGAGAGGGGGCAGCAACTAATGAAAAACTGTTTTTT
CDR3 protein: CASSGEGAATNEKLFF
clone size: -
J gene: TRBJ1-4
D gene: TRBD1
V gene: TRBV6-1

CDR3 DNA: TGTGCCAGCAGGACAGACAGGGCTCCCTACGAGCAGTACTTC
CDR3 protein: CASRTDRAPYEQYF
clone size: -
J gene: TRBJ2-7
D gene: TRBD1
V gene: TRBV28

CDR3 DNA: TGTGCCAGCAGTTTTGAACAAATTAGCAATCAGCCCCAGCATTTT
CDR3 protein: CASSFEQISNQPQHF
clone size: -
J gene: TRBJ1-5
D gene: -
V gene: TRBV28

CDR3 DNA: TGTGCCAGTAGTATAGGGCTTTTGGGAGGCGTAGAGACCCAGTACTTC
CDR3 protein: CASSIGLLGGVETQYF
clone size: -
J gene: TRBJ2-5
D gene: -
V gene: TRBV19

CDR3 DNA: TGTGCCAGCAGTTACCAGACCTCCGGGGACAAAAACATTCAGTACTTC
CDR3 protein: CASSYQTSGDKNIQYF
clone size: -
J gene: TRBJ2-4
D gene: -
V gene: TRBV6-6

CDR3 DNA: TGTGCCAGCAGCTTAAACGGGGGCATGAACACTGAAGCTTTCTTT
CDR3 protein: CASSLNGGMNTEAFF
clone size: -
J gene: TRBJ1-1
D gene: -
V gene: TRBV7-2

CDR3 DNA: TGCAGCGCTGGGGCCGAAGCTTTCTTT
CDR3 protein: CSAGAEAFF
clone size: -
J gene: TRBJ1-1
D gene: -
V gene: TRBV29-1

CDR3 DNA: TGTGCCAGCAGCCTCGGACAGAGCCGAGGCACTGAAGCTTTCTTT
CDR3 protein: CASSLGQSRGTEAFF
clone size: -
J gene: TRBJ1-1
D gene: -
V gene: TRBV7-9

CDR3 DNA: TGTGCCAGCAGCCCCCAGCCCACTAGCGGGGGTTTAGGTGAGCAGTTCTTC
CDR3 protein: CASSPQPTSGGLGEQFF
clone size: -
J gene: TRBJ2-1
D gene: TRBD2
V gene: TRBV7-3

CDR3 DNA: TGTGCCGGACGCCGGCCCTCAGTCGCCGGGGAGCTGTTTTTT
CDR3 protein: CAGRRPSVAGELFF
clone size: -
J gene: TRBJ2-2
D gene: -
V gene: TRBV2

CDR3 DNA: TGTGCCAGCAGCGTAGCTGAAACTCATGAAGCTTTCTTT
CDR3 protein: CASSVAETHEAFF
clone size: -
J gene: TRBJ1-1
D gene: -
V gene: TRBV9

CDR3 DNA: TGTGCCAGCGGGTACAAAGGGGCAGATGAACTGTTTTTT
CDR3 protein: CASGYKGADELFF
clone size: -
J gene: TRBJ1-4
D gene: -
V gene: TRBV25-1

CDR3 DNA: TGTGCCAGCAGCTACCACCTCCGGGACAGGGGATATGGAAACACCATATATTTT
CDR3 protein: CASSYHLRDRGYGNTIYF
clone size: -
J gene: TRBJ1-3
D gene: TRBD1
V gene: TRBV7-9

CDR3 DNA: TGTGCCAGCAGCCCCGTGACAGGGTTGAACACTGAAGCTTTCTTT
CDR3 protein: CASSPVTGLNTEAFF
clone size: once
J gene: TRBJ1-1
D gene: TRBD1
V gene: TRBV5-4

CDR3 DNA: TGTGCCAGCAGCCCATGGGACAGGAGCAATCAGCCCCAGCATTTT
CDR3 protein: CASSPWDRSNQPQHF
clone size: -
J gene: TRBJ1-5
D gene: TRBD1
V gene: TRBV9

CDR3 DNA: TGTGCCAGCAGCGTAGAGTCAGGGCTTCGGTCACCCCTCCACTTT
CDR3 protein: CASSVESGLRSPLHF
clone size: -
J gene: TRBJ1-6
D gene: -
V gene: TRBV9

CDR3 DNA: TGTGCCAGCAGCTTAAGAATCGGGACAGAGATTGGCGAGCAGTACTTC
CDR3 protein: CASSLRIGTEIGEQYF
clone size: -
J gene: TRBJ2-7
D gene: TRBD1
V gene: TRBV7-8

CDR3 DNA: TGTGCCAGCACCACAGGGAGCTCCTACAATGAGCAGTTCTTC
CDR3 protein: CASTTGSSYNEQFF
clone size: -
J gene: TRBJ2-1
D gene: -
V gene: TRBV7-2

CDR3 DNA: TGCGCCAGCAGTCAATCCAGGGGAAACTTTAGCAATCAGCCCCAGCATTTT
CDR3 protein: CASSQSRGNFSNQPQHF
clone size: -
J gene: TRBJ1-5
D gene: -
V gene: TRBV23-1

CDR3 DNA: TGTGCCAGCAGCTTTGGTCCCACCGACACTGAAGCTTTCTTT
CDR3 protein: CASSFGPTDTEAFF
clone size: -
J gene: TRBJ1-1
D gene: -
V gene: TRBV7-2

CDR3 DNA: TGTGCCAGCAGTTTATTAGGGCCGCCGAGGGAGCAGTTCTTC
CDR3 protein: CASSLLGPPREQFF
clone size: -
J gene: TRBJ2-1
D gene: -
V gene: TRBV28

CDR3 DNA: TGTGCCAGCAGTGGGGGGACTCGGAGTGAAAAACTGTTTTTT
CDR3 protein: CASSGGTRSEKLFF
clone size: -
J gene: TRBJ1-4
D gene: -
V gene: TRBV2

CDR3 DNA: TGCGCCAGCAGCTTGGCCTACACCGGGGAGCTGTTTTTT
CDR3 protein: CASSLAYTGELFF
clone size: -
J gene: TRBJ2-2
D gene: -
V gene: TRBV5-1

CDR3 DNA: TGTGCCAGCAGCTTAGATCGGATAACCGGGGAGCTGTTTTTT
CDR3 protein: CASSLDRITGELFF
clone size: once
J gene: TRBJ2-2
D gene: -
V gene: TRBV7-2

CDR3 DNA: TGTGCCAGCAGTCGTAAGGGACAGCAACTAAAAAACATTCAGTACTTC
CDR3 protein: CASSRKGQQLKNIQYF
clone size: -
J gene: TRBJ2-4
D gene: TRBD1
V gene: TRBV4-2

CDR3 DNA: TGTGCCAGCAGTCTCCTTCCGGTTAACTATGGCTACACCTTC
CDR3 protein: CASSLLPVNYGYTF
clone size: once
J gene: TRBJ1-2
D gene: -
V gene: TRBV28